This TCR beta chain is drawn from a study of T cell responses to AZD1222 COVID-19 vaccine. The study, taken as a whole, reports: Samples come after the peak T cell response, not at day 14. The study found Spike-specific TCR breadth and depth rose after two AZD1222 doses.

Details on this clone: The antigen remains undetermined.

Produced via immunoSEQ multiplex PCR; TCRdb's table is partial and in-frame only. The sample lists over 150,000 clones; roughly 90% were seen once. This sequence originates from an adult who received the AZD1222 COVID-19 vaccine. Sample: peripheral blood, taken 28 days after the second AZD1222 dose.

CDR3 amino acids: CASSLSRREAFF. The CDR3 nucleotides read TGTGCCAGCAGCTTAAGTAGGAGAGAGGCTTTCTTT. V usage is TRBV7-9 and J usage is TRBJ1-1; no clear D. CDR1 is SEHNR, CDR2 FQNEAQ, per germline (reference sequence). The CDR3 consists of 12 residues. Trimming took 2 bases from V and 11 from J, leaving 12 bases between them.